The 23 T cell receptor beta chains listed next were all sequenced from one sample in a study of T cell responses to AZD1222 COVID-19 vaccine. Produced via immunoSEQ multiplex PCR; TCRdb's table is partial and in-frame only. In the table there are 53,000 or so clones, 80% to 90% of which are singletons. The source material was peripheral blood, sampled 28 days after the second AZD1222 dose. Every receptor here comes from an adult who received the AZD1222 COVID-19 vaccine.

The chain joins TRBV5-6 to TRBJ1-3; 10 positions match TRBD1. Germline assignment: CDR1 SGHDT and CDR2 YYEEEE. The V and J ends lost 4 bases and 0 bases, in that order; junction bases with no gene match: 7. The CDR3 extends over 17 amino acids. As DNA, the CDR3 is TGTGCCAGCAGCGCGCGTCGGACAGGGGGCTCTGGAAACACCATATATTTT. Amino acid sequence: CASSARRTGGSGNTIYF.

The chain links TRBV27 to TRBJ2-6; D not certain. Germline CDR1 is MNHEY and CDR2 is SMNVEV (reference sequence). The CDR3 contains 14 residues. V lost 3 bases and J 1 base, leaving 4 bases between the germline ends. The CDR3: CASSFGSGANVLTF. The CDR3 nucleotides are TGTGCCAGCAGTTTTGGGTCTGGGGCCAACGTCCTGACTTTC.

V usage is TRBV7-9 and J usage is TRBJ2-7; 15 bases map to TRBD2. The CDR3 runs to 17 residues. Trimming took 6 bases from V and 3 from J; bases not matched to a gene: 9. Germline V gene data show CDR1 as SEHNR and CDR2 as FQNEAQ (reference sequence). The CDR3 DNA reads as TGTGCCAGCAGGAAGGGACTAGCGGGAGGAAGCGACTACGAGCAGTACTTC. The encoded protein is CASRKGLAGGSDYEQYF.

The V gene is TRBV7-3, the J gene TRBJ1-6; D not resolved. The CDR3 totals 14 residues. V shed 2 bases and J shed 7 bases, with 9 bases lying between them. Germline V CDR1 and CDR2: SGHTA, FQGTGA. CDR3 DNA sequence: TGTGCCAGCAGCTTAGCCGGGAGGAATTCACCCCTCCACTTT. Amino acids: CASSLAGRNSPLHF.

This clone appeared a few times. This chain connects TRBV12-3 or TRBV12-4 to TRBJ2-7; D uncertain. Trimming removed 2 bases at V and 4 bases at J, with 6 bases between. The CDR3 extends over 12 amino acids. The DNA for the CDR3 is TGTGCCAGCAGTTTATACGGGTACGAGCAGTACTTC. It translates to CASSLYGYEQYF.

The rearrangement joins TRBV10-2 to TRBJ2-7, with TRBD2 as a possible D gene (6 bases). V was shortened by 0 bases and J by 5 bases, with 8 bases between the two germline ends. Germline CDR1 WSHSY, CDR2 SAAADI. The CDR3 totals 13 residues. CDR3 in DNA: TGCGCCAGCAGTGAGTCGGGGGGTAACGAGCAGTACTTC. This codes for CASSESGGNEQYF.

The rearrangement uses TRBV7-6 and TRBJ2-3; D unclear. V gave up 3 bases and J gave up 0 bases, with 28 bases separating them. The CDR3 is 21 amino acids. Looked up from germline, CDR1 is SGHVS and CDR2 is FNYEAQ. Here the CDR3 DNA reads TGTGCCAGCAGCTTTGGCCCTTTGGTAGGCACCGGTAGAGGTAGCACAGATACGCAGTATTTT. It specifies CASSFGPLVGTGRGSTDTQYF.

The chain is built from TRBV4-3 and TRBJ2-1; 7 bases are shared with TRBD2. With 3 bases clipped from V and 10 bases from J, the junction kept 6 bases outside the gene matches. CDR1 and CDR2 (germline): LGHNA, YSLEER. This CDR3 has 13 amino acids. The CDR3 DNA reads as TGCGCCAGCAGCCAGCGGGAGCTGGGCGAGCAGTTCTTC. Protein sequence: CASSQRELGEQFF.

This sequence joins TRBV12-3 or TRBV12-4 and TRBJ1-4; D may be TRBD1 (5 bases). The CDR3 sequence is 13 residues long. The V gene lost 2 bases and the J gene lost 8 bases, with 9 bases spanning the gap. CDR3 bases: TGTGCCAGCAGTTTAAGGGGAAAAGAAAAACTGTTTTTT. This encodes CASSLRGKEKLFF.

The chain has TRBV27 and TRBJ2-4, with D unclear. There are 12 residues in the CDR3. V dropped 3 bases and J dropped 10 bases, with 10 bases sitting between them. From germline, CDR1 is MNHEY and CDR2 SMNVEV (reference sequence). The CDR3 here is CASSFPYKIQYF. CDR3 sequence (DNA): TGTGCCAGCAGTTTTCCCTACAAGATTCAGTACTTC.

The chain links TRBV19 to TRBJ1-3, with D unresolved. V shed 0 bases and J shed 3 bases, with 9 bases lying between them. The CDR3 covers 15 residues. Germline CDR1 and CDR2: LNHDA and SQIVND (reference sequence). The CDR3 protein is CASSIDRPGGNTIYF. The CDR3 bases are TGTGCCAGTAGTATAGATCGGCCAGGTGGAAACACCATATATTTT.

The J gene is TRBJ1-2, the V gene TRBV10-2; the D is unclear. Trimming left V 7 bases short and J 5 bases short, with 14 bases between. Germline values: CDR1 WSHSY, CDR2 SAAADI. CDR3 length: 13 residues. The chain's CDR3 is CASTYGKSYGYTF. As DNA, the CDR3 is TGCGCCAGCACTTACGGTAAATCGTATGGCTACACCTTC.

This clone was detected only once. J is TRBJ2-2 and V is TRBV7-3; 10 nucleotides match TRBD2. The CDR3 is 17 residues long. Losses at the gene ends were 5 bases for V and 2 bases for J; bases not matched to a gene: 8. Germline CDR1 reads SGHTA; CDR2 reads FQGTGA. CDR3 sequence: CASSQGASGSNTGELFF. The CDR3 region has the DNA TGTGCCAGCAGCCAGGGGGCTAGCGGGAGTAACACCGGGGAGCTGTTTTTT.

The genes are TRBV4-1 and TRBJ2-3; D may be TRBD1 (5 bases). Germline V gene lookup returns CDR1 MGHRA and CDR2 YSYEKL. Deletions cut 1 base from V and 4 bases from J, with 18 bases between. CDR3 length equals 17 residues. In DNA form, the CDR3 reads TGCGCCAGCAGCCAAGTAGATATGGGGCTTTTGGCAGATACGCAGTATTTT. It encodes CASSQVDMGLLADTQYF.

The gene calls are TRBV5-4 and TRBJ1-6; the match to TRBD1 covers 8 bases. CDR1 and CDR2 from the germline V gene are SGHNT and YYREEE (reference sequence). The junction had 1 base not matched to a gene; V was cut back by 4 bases and J by 7 bases. The CDR3 spans 13 residues. CDR3 sequence reads: CASSGQGNSPLHF. The CDR3 bases are TGTGCCAGCAGCGGACAGGGAAATTCACCCCTCCACTTT. Supplemented by reference TRBV5-4 and TRBJ1-6, the full variable domain reads ETGVTQSPTHLIKTRGQQVTLRCSSQSGHNTVSWYQQALGQGPQFIFQYYREEENGRGNFPPRFSGLQFPNYSSELNVNALELDDSALYLCASSGQGNSPLHFGNGTRLTVT.

The rearrangement uses TRBV30 and TRBJ2-7; 7 bases agree with TRBD1. Germline CDR1 reads GTSNPN; CDR2 reads SVGIG (reference sequence). The CDR3 loop spans 14 amino acids. Trimming removed 8 bases from V and 2 bases from J; junction bases left unmatched: 12. The CDR3: CAREKQGQTYEQYF. The CDR3 nucleotides read TGTGCCAGGGAAAAACAGGGACAGACCTACGAGCAGTACTTC.

The rearrangement joins TRBV11-2 to TRBJ2-6, with 10 bases matching TRBD1. With 2 bases clipped from V and 2 bases from J, the junction kept 6 bases outside the gene matches. CDR1 SGHAT and CDR2 FQNNGV come from the germline V gene. CDR3 length: 18 amino acids. CDR3 sequence reads: CASSLIGTGVAGANVLTF. In DNA, the CDR3 is TGTGCCAGCAGCTTAATCGGGACAGGGGTTGCTGGGGCCAACGTCCTGACTTTC.

The chain employs TRBV27 and TRBJ2-1; TRBD2 matches at 10 bases. The V gene's germline CDR1 is MNHEY and CDR2 SMNVEV (reference sequence). J was trimmed by 8 bases and V by 5 bases; bases with no gene match: 12. The CDR3 totals 16 residues. The CDR3 here is CASSPRLAGYGDEQFF. The CDR3 nucleotides are TGTGCCAGCAGTCCGAGACTAGCGGGCTATGGGGATGAGCAGTTCTTC.

This clone was observed a single time. The J gene is TRBJ1-5, the V gene TRBV27; D is undetermined. The V gene's germline CDR1 is MNHEY and CDR2 SMNVEV (reference sequence). V was shortened by 2 bases and J by 5 bases, with 7 bases between the two germline ends. There are 13 residues in the CDR3. This CDR3 is CASSLVHDQPQHF. As DNA, the CDR3 is TGTGCCAGCAGTTTAGTCCACGATCAGCCCCAGCATTTT.

The chain has TRBV5-5 and TRBJ1-5, with TRBD1 identical over 7 bases. The CDR3 consists of 14 residues. Per germline, CDR1 SGHKS and CDR2 YYEKEE (reference sequence). V gave up 2 bases and J gave up 6 bases; unmatched junction bases: 5. The CDR3, as DNA: TGTGCCAGCAGCTTCCAGGGGGAGGGTCAGCCCCAGCATTTT. This translates into CASSFQGEGQPQHF.

The chain links TRBV5-1 to TRBJ1-6; D remains ambiguous. V lost 0 bases and J 7 bases, leaving 14 bases between the germline ends. The CDR3 is 16 amino acids. Per the germline V gene, CDR1 is SGHRS and CDR2 is YFSETQ. CDR3 nucleotides: TGCGCCAGCAGCTTGGCCCTGGACTTAGGGAATTCACCCCTCCACTTT. It translates to CASSLALDLGNSPLHF.

This clone was observed a single time. The chain recombines TRBV7-8 with TRBJ2-7, with 10 bases lining up with TRBD2. The CDR3 has 17 residues. Germline CDR1 and CDR2: SGHVS and FQNEAQ. V lost 4 bases and J lost 4; bases outside the gene matches: 13. Written as DNA, the CDR3 is TGTGCCAGCAGCTCGGAGTCTAGCGGGAGTTATGGATACGAGCAGTACTTC. Translated: CASSSESSGSYGYEQYF.

The rearrangement uses TRBV9 and TRBJ2-1, with D unresolved. V lost 1 base, J lost 5 bases, and 19 bases lay in between. Germline V gene sequence: CDR1 SGDLS, CDR2 YYNGEE. CDR3 size: 17 residues. CDR3 nucleotide sequence: TGTGCCAGCAGCGTAAGTTCGGGTTTAGCCAGCAACAATGAGCAGTTCTTC. Translating it yields CASSVSSGLASNNEQFF.